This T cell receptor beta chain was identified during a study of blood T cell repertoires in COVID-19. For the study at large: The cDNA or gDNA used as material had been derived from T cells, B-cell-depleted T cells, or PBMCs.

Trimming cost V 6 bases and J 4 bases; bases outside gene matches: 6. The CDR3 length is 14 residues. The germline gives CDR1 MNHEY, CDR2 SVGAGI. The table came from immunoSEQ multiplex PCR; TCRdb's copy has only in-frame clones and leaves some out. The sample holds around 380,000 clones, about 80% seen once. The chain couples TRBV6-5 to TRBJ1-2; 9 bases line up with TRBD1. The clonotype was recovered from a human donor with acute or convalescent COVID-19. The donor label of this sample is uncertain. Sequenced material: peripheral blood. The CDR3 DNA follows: TGTGCCAGCAGAAACCCGGGACAGGGCTATGGCTACACCTTC. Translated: CASRNPGQGYGYTF.